The 6 T cell receptor beta chains in this list originate from one sample, sequenced in a study of blood T cells in healthy people across ages. Combining a sample-barcoded 5' primer with a J-beta primer mix, a second PCR ran for about 7 to 11 cycles. TCRdb passed the 5' RACE reads through MiXCR, listing each CDR3 protein once. The sample holds approximately 600,000 distinct CDR3 sequences; around three fifths are singletons and the top ten take 35% to 40%. Sequences were obtained from blood. These receptors were taken from a man aged 60-69 years in good health.

The V and J genes are TRBV9 and TRBJ2-1; 14 bases map to TRBD2. The CDR3 spans 17 residues. The germline CDR1 and CDR2 sequences are SGDLS and YYNGEE. Unmatched junction bases numbered 7, after V lost 2 bases and J lost 6 bases. CDR3 loop: CASSVGTSGGPGNEQFF. The CDR3 nucleotides are TGTGCCAGCAGCGTCGGGACTAGCGGGGGACCGGGCAATGAGCAGTTCTTC.

The chain is built from TRBV2 and TRBJ2-1; 9 bases fit TRBD2. V shed 6 bases and J 0 bases; nucleotides not matched to a gene: 6. The germline V gene encodes CDR1 SNHLY and CDR2 FYNNEI. CDR3 length: 16 residues. CDR3 region: CASSQSGGSSYNEQFF. The CDR3 DNA follows: TGTGCCAGCAGCCAAAGCGGGGGGAGCTCCTACAATGAGCAGTTCTTC.

V usage is TRBV4-1 and J usage is TRBJ2-5, with TRBD2 identical over 7 bases. J gave up 5 bases and V 1 base, and 7 bases lay outside the gene matches. Looked up from germline, CDR1 is MGHRA and CDR2 is YSYEKL. CDR3 size: 15 residues. Here the CDR3 DNA reads TGCGCCAGCAGCCAAGGGAAAGCGGGGACGGAGACCCAGTACTTC. Amino acid sequence: CASSQGKAGTETQYF.

The V gene is TRBV5-6, the J gene TRBJ1-6; no definite D call. CDR1 is SGHDT and CDR2 is YYEEEE in the germline V gene. The CDR3 is made up of 16 amino acids. Trimming took off 0 bases at V and 3 bases at J, with 10 bases between the two ends. CDR3 region: CASSLGRNLYNSPLHF. CDR3 in DNA: TGTGCCAGCAGCTTGGGACGGAACCTCTATAATTCACCCCTCCACTTT.

The V call is TRBV12-3 or TRBV12-4, the J call TRBJ1-4; the D gene is possibly TRBD1 (5 bases). The ends were cut back, 6 bases at V and 5 bases at J, with 13 bases in the middle. The length of the CDR3 is 14 residues. Here the CDR3 reads CASREGLNNEKLFF. The CDR3 DNA reads TGTGCCAGCAGGGAGGGACTTAACAATGAAAAACTGTTTTTT.

About this clonotype itself: The junction departs from germline at one end; a sequencing error may be responsible. The chain has TRBV29-1 and TRBJ2-5; weak D call: TRBD2 (5 bases). Germline lookup yields CDR1 SQVTM and CDR2 ANQGSEA. The CDR3 contains 14 residues. CDR3 coding DNA: TGTAGCGTTGTCCCCGCACCACGATACAATGAGCAGTACTTC. Translating it yields CSVVPAPRYNEQYF.